Presented here are 8 T cell receptor beta chains from one specimen sequenced in a study of T cell repertoires in cytomegalovirus infection. TCRdb used MiXCR to reprocess the reads, holding one entry per CDR3 protein. The sample includes roughly 300,000 distinct CDR3 sequences, over 7.5% of them seen just once. What was sequenced was PBMCs. The receptors originated from a human donor in good health (CMV status not recorded). Some clones in this sample may be carry-over from other donors' samples.

The table lists this clonotype with many counts. The V and J genes are TRBV7-2 and TRBJ1-1; D is ambiguous. This CDR3 contains 12 residues. V gave up 5 bases and J gave up 10 bases, with 14 bases separating them. CDR1 and CDR2 from the germline V gene are SGHTA and FQGNSA. The CDR3 region is CASSPIMGLAFF. The CDR3 DNA reads TGTGCCAGCAGCCCCATAATGGGGTTAGCTTTCTTT.

This clonotype was counted ten times or more. The rearrangement links TRBV7-2 to TRBJ2-5; TRBD2 matches at 7 bases. Germline trimming cut 5 bases from V and 4 bases from J; bases unmatched to any gene: 13. Germline loops: CDR1 SGHTA, CDR2 FQGNSA. The CDR3 totals 16 residues. This CDR3 reads CASSPVGRGRRETQYF. The CDR3 bases are TGTGCCAGCAGCCCCGTGGGGAGGGGCCGCCGAGAGACCCAGTACTTC.

This clonotype occurred many times. The V gene is TRBV23-1, the J gene TRBJ2-2; maybe TRBD1 (6 bases). TRBV23-1 is filed as an ORF, its function uncertain. Trimming removed 0 bases at V and 2 bases at J, with 13 bases between. The CDR3 is made up of 17 amino acids. The CDR3 region is CASSQSGRGENTGELFF. The CDR3 DNA is TGCGCCAGCAGTCAATCCGGCAGGGGCGAAAACACCGGGGAGCTGTTTTTT.

This clonotype was observed a handful of times. The chain is built from TRBV19 and TRBJ1-1; the D is unclear. The ends were cut back, 7 bases at V and 1 base at J, with 16 bases in the middle. CDR1 and CDR2 from the germline V gene are LNHDA and SQIVND (reference sequence). This CDR3 is 15 amino acids long. The CDR3 protein is CASTPSAGSNTEAFF. The CDR3 nucleotides read TGTGCCAGTACCCCTTCCGCAGGCTCGAACACTGAAGCTTTCTTT.

A few counts support this clonotype. The V call is TRBV7-9, the J call TRBJ1-4; 7 bases agree with TRBD1. The J segment lost 8 bases and the V segment lost 5 bases, leaving 5 bases of the junction unmatched. The CDR3 has 13 residues. CDR1 is SEHNR, CDR2 FQNEAQ, per germline (reference sequence). CDR3 sequence (DNA): TGTGCCAGCAGCCCAACAGGGGCAGAAAAACTGTTTTTT. Its translation: CASSPTGAEKLFF.

This sequence joins TRBV3-1 and TRBJ2-7; TRBD2 might be the D (6 bases). CDR1 and CDR2 (germline): LGHDT, YNNKEL (reference sequence). V lost 4 bases to trimming and J lost 1 base, with 11 bases between them. The CDR3 length is 14 residues. The CDR3 nucleotides are TGTGCCAGCAGCCCCATCGGGACTTCCTACGAGCAGTACTTC. Translating it yields CASSPIGTSYEQYF.

Remarks on this clonotype: This may stem from a read error, because a much larger clone lies one nucleotide away. The genes are TRBV7-6 and TRBJ1-4; no definite D call. CDR1 and CDR2 from the germline V gene are SGHVS and FNYEAQ. The CDR3 runs to 16 residues. Here the CDR3 reads CASSLFQPAANEQLFF. The CDR3 nucleotides read TGTGCCAGCAGCTTGTTCCAGCCCGCGGCTAATGAACAACTGTTTTTT.

In this sample, this clonotype turned up a few times. The chain employs TRBV7-2 and TRBJ2-1; 15 bases align to TRBD2. The trim removed 5 bases at V and 7 bases at J, leaving 6 bases unmatched. Germline CDR1 SGHTA, CDR2 FQGNSA. This CDR3 region has 16 residues. CDR3 DNA sequence: TGTGCCAGCAGCACCGGGACTAGCGGGGGGCAAAATGAGCAGTTCTTC. As protein: CASSTGTSGGQNEQFF.